The 10 T cell receptor beta chains below all came from one sample that was sequenced in a study of beta chain features in type 1 diabetes. What was sequenced were expressed TCRB transcripts, since all of the isolated RNA had been reverse transcribed. Libraries were prepared by immunoSEQ multiplex PCR; TCRdb keeps only in-frame clonotypes and omits some of them. The sample shows under 250,000 clones, about 30% of them seen only once. The sequenced sample consisted of central memory CD4+ T cells from blood. The receptors here all came from a man aged 25-40 years in good health.

This chain joins TRBV9 and TRBJ2-5, with a tentative D call TRBD1 (6 bases). Per germline, CDR1 SGDLS and CDR2 YYNGEE. The ends were cut back, 3 bases at V and 5 bases at J, with 17 bases in the middle. The CDR3 length is 15 residues. CDR3 loop: CASSAKSAQGETQYF. CDR3 coding DNA: TGTGCCAGCAGCGCTAAATCCGCTCAGGGGGAGACCCAGTACTTC.

This clone was seen a handful of times. The V call is TRBV14, the J call TRBJ1-1; the match to TRBD1 covers 7 bases. CDR1 and CDR2 from the germline V gene are SGHDN and FVKESK. With V trimmed by 0 bases and J by 11 bases, 6 bases remained unmatched. The CDR3 runs 13 residues. CDR3 DNA: TGTGCCAGCAGCCAAGAAATGGGGACAGTTGCTTTCTTT. Its translation is CASSQEMGTVAFF.

This clone occurred a few times. CDR3 loop: CASSELYAGANVLTF. As DNA, the CDR3 is TGTGCCAGCAGTGAGCTTTATGCTGGGGCCAACGTCCTGACTTTC. This chain joins TRBV2 and TRBJ2-6; D is ambiguous. The ends were cut back, 3 bases at V and 2 bases at J, with 8 bases in the middle. The germline gives CDR1 SNHLY, CDR2 FYNNEI. The CDR3 sequence is 15 residues long.

To note about this clone: This sample also contains other DNA sequences that code for the same CDR3. The chain recombines TRBV7-9 with TRBJ2-5; D unresolved. V was cut by 1 base and J by 2 bases, with 8 bases left in between. The CDR3 extends over 14 amino acids. CDR1 SEHNR and CDR2 FQNEAQ come from the germline V gene (reference sequence). The CDR3 region is CASSLDTLQETQYF. The DNA of the CDR3 is TGTGCCAGCAGCTTAGATACCTTACAAGAGACCCAGTACTTC.

A few counts support this clone. The genes are TRBV29-1 and TRBJ2-3; D is possibly TRBD2 (6 bases). The CDR3 has 13 residues. V dropped 7 bases and J dropped 2 bases, with 13 bases sitting between them. Per germline, CDR1 SQVTM and CDR2 ANQGSEA. The CDR3: CSGGGADTDTQYF. The CDR3 bases are TGCAGCGGGGGAGGAGCGGACACAGATACGCAGTATTTT.

The CDR3, as DNA: TGTGCCTGGAACAGGGGGCTTGGTGGGGCCAACGTCCTGACTTTC. It yields the protein CAWNRGLGGANVLTF. The chain employs TRBV30 and TRBJ2-6; 9 bases agree with TRBD1. The V gene's germline CDR1 is GTSNPN and CDR2 SVGIG (reference sequence). The CDR3 runs 15 residues. The junction had 4 bases not matched to a gene; V was cut back by 4 bases and J by 3 bases.

The chain joins TRBV27 to TRBJ2-6, with 12 bases identical to TRBD1. Trimming at V came to 6 bases and at J to 3 bases, leaving 6 bases not matched to a gene. CDR3 length: 17 amino acids. The V gene's germline CDR1 is MNHEY and CDR2 SMNVEV (reference sequence). CDR3 sequence (DNA): TGTGCCAGCAGACCAGGGACAGGGGGCAATGGGGCCAACGTCCTGACTTTC. It codes for CASRPGTGGNGANVLTF.

The rearrangement links TRBV5-4 to TRBJ2-2; no definite D call. In germline, CDR1 is SGHNT, CDR2 YYREEE (reference sequence). Trimming took 1 base from V and 4 from J, leaving 8 bases between them. The CDR3 length is 14 residues. CDR3 residues: CASSLKASTGELFF. The CDR3 coding sequence is TGTGCCAGCAGCTTGAAGGCGAGCACCGGGGAGCTGTTTTTT.

The chain is built from TRBV19 and TRBJ1-2, with D unclear. This CDR3 has 12 amino acids. V shed 6 bases and J shed 2 bases, with 7 bases lying between them. Germline assignment: CDR1 LNHDA and CDR2 SQIVND (reference sequence). The CDR3 is CASSKENYGYTF. The CDR3 DNA follows: TGTGCCAGTAGCAAAGAAAACTATGGCTACACCTTC.

This clone has a handful of counts. The chain has TRBV29-1 and TRBJ2-7, with 9 bases identical to TRBD1. The CDR3 spans 12 residues. With 7 bases clipped from V and 6 bases from J, the junction kept 7 bases outside the gene matches. Germline loops: CDR1 SQVTM, CDR2 ANQGSEA. DNA for the CDR3: TGCAGCGCCAGGACAGGGGTCTTCGAGCAGTACTTC. Its translation: CSARTGVFEQYF.